This T cell receptor beta chain emerged from a study of T-cell reconstitution after alpha-beta-depleted transplantation in children. The TCRbeta library was prepared with unique molecular identifiers. From the PCR reads, TCRdb called clonotypes with MiXCR, one entry per CDR3 protein. The sample yields 250,000 to 350,000 distinct CDR3 sequences, more than 8% seen once. This CDR3 spans 16 amino acids. Germline V gene sequence: CDR1 SNHLY, CDR2 FYNNEI. Trimming cost V 5 bases and J 6 bases, with 23 bases left between them. This specimen consisted of PBMCs from the stem cell graft donor, obtained from the stem cell graft. V and J are TRBV2 and TRBJ2-7, with D unclear. This clonotype originated in a human donor who donated a stem cell graft to a child with SCID. DNA of the CDR3: TGTGCCAGCAGTTCCCGGGCCACAGCCACTCCCCTCGAGCAGTACTTC. Translating it yields CASSSRATATPLEQYF.